Following are 12 T cell receptor beta chains from one sample sequenced in a study of blood T cell repertoires in COVID-19. The protocol was immunoSEQ multiplex PCR, while the TCRdb copy is restricted to in-frame clones and leaves out a portion. Here the sample spans some 220,000 clones, 88% being singletons. The source material was PBMCs or T cells enriched from blood (not recorded which). All receptors derive from a woman in her 30s who had recovered from COVID-19.

The rearrangement links TRBV4-1 to TRBJ1-1; D ambiguous. Trimming took 3 bases from V and 1 from J, leaving 12 bases between them. The CDR3 consists of 15 residues. Germline V lookup: CDR1 MGHRA, CDR2 YSYEKL. The CDR3 nucleotides are TGCGCCAGCAGCCATCCAGCACGGGGGAACACTGAAGCTTTCTTT. Translating gives CASSHPARGNTEAFF.

The rearrangement joins TRBV4-1 to TRBJ1-5, with TRBD1 as a possible D gene (6 bases). V lost 1 base to trimming and J lost 3 bases, with 10 bases between them. In germline, CDR1 is MGHRA, CDR2 YSYEKL. There are 15 residues in the CDR3. This CDR3 is CASSQANRDNQPQHF. The CDR3 region has the DNA TGCGCCAGCAGCCAAGCCAACAGGGACAATCAGCCCCAGCATTTT.

Remarks on this clone: Different DNA sequences within this sample yield the same CDR3. This rearrangement joins TRBV5-1 to TRBJ1-1; D might be TRBD1 (6 bases). The ends were cut back, 0 bases at V and 5 bases at J, with 8 bases in the middle. This CDR3 spans 13 amino acids. Per the germline V gene, CDR1 is SGHRS and CDR2 is YFSETQ. The chain's CDR3 is CASSLDRATEAFF. The CDR3 DNA reads as TGCGCCAGCAGCTTGGACAGGGCGACTGAAGCTTTCTTT.

A note on this clone: Other DNA sequences in the same sample also yield this CDR3. J is TRBJ1-4 and V is TRBV14, with D uncertain. CDR1 is SGHDN and CDR2 is FVKESK in the germline V gene. V was pared by 3 bases and J by 7 bases, with 6 bases between. This CDR3 comprises 12 residues. The CDR3 loop reads CASSQGGEKLFF. DNA of the CDR3: TGTGCCAGCAGCCAGGGAGGTGAAAAACTGTTTTTT.

The chain joins TRBV7-8 to TRBJ1-4; D is perhaps TRBD1 (5 bases). The CDR3 runs 12 residues. The germline gives CDR1 SGHVS, CDR2 FQNEAQ. The V end was cut by 8 bases, the J end by 8 bases, with 12 bases between. CDR3 coding DNA: TGTGCCAGCGCGGGGGTGGAGGAAAAACTGTTTTTT. Protein sequence: CASAGVEEKLFF.

J is TRBJ1-5 and V is TRBV18; D is uncertain. The CDR3 length is 13 residues. Germline-derived CDR1 and CDR2 are KGHSH and LQKENI. Trimming took 5 bases from V and 9 from J, leaving 14 bases between them. CDR3 amino acids: CASSVGMTRPQHF. The DNA for the CDR3 is TGTGCCAGCTCAGTCGGGATGACCCGGCCCCAGCATTTT. Complete variable domain (other parts from reference TRBV18 and TRBJ1-5): NAGVMQNPRHLVRRRGQEARLRCSPMKGHSHVYWYRQLPEEGLKFMVYLQKENIIDESGMPKERFSAEFPKEGPSILRIQQVVRGDSAAYFCASSVGMTRPQHFGDGTRLSIL.

V gene TRBV5-1 combines with J gene TRBJ2-2, with 8 positions matching TRBD1. This CDR3 has 18 amino acids. The J segment lost 2 bases and the V segment lost 0 bases, leaving 9 bases of the junction unmatched. The germline CDR1 and CDR2 sequences are SGHRS and YFSETQ. The DNA for the CDR3 is TGCGCCAGCAGCTTGGCCCGGGGCACAGGGGGTAACACCGGGGAGCTGTTTTTT. The encoded protein is CASSLARGTGGNTGELFF. The variable domain in full, completed from reference TRBV5-1 and TRBJ2-2, reads KAGVTQTPRYLIKTRGQQVTLSCSPISGHRSVSWYQQTPGQGLQFLFEYFSETQRNKGNFPGRFSGRQFSNSRSEMNVSTLELGDSALYLCASSLARGTGGNTGELFFGEGSRLTVL.

This chain uses TRBV6-5 with TRBJ2-7, with unresolved D. The germline V gene encodes CDR1 MNHEY and CDR2 SVGAGI. The CDR3 totals 11 residues. V lost 10 bases and J 2 bases, leaving 9 bases between the germline ends. The CDR3 loop is CATRLTYEQYF. The CDR3 nucleotides read TGTGCCACCCGACTGACCTACGAGCAGTACTTC.

This chain links TRBV10-3 with TRBJ1-2; 7 bases agree with TRBD1. The CDR3 is 16 amino acids. Germline loops: CDR1 ENHRY, CDR2 SYGVKD. Trimming cost V 0 bases and J 0 bases; bases outside gene matches: 4. CDR3 sequence: CAISESDRKANYGYTF. CDR3 bases: TGTGCCATCAGTGAGTCGGACAGGAAAGCTAACTATGGCTACACCTTC.

This clone has just one count. This chain joins TRBV9 and TRBJ1-5; the match to TRBD1 covers 9 bases. Germline CDR1 reads SGDLS; CDR2 reads YYNGEE. The V and J ends lost 3 bases and 3 bases, in that order; junction bases with no gene match: 4. This CDR3 has 15 residues. This CDR3 is CASSEQGAHNQPQHF. CDR3 bases: TGTGCCAGCAGCGAACAGGGGGCACACAATCAGCCCCAGCATTTT.

This chain links TRBV5-1 with TRBJ1-2; 7 bases align to TRBD1. This CDR3 is built from 15 residues. Germline CDR1 is SGHRS and CDR2 is YFSETQ. V lost 3 bases to trimming and J lost 2 bases; unmatched junction nucleotides: 7. The CDR3 loop reads CASSSPDRANYGYTF. As DNA, the CDR3 is TGCGCCAGCAGCTCCCCCGACAGGGCGAACTATGGCTACACCTTC.

The chain joins TRBV5-4 to TRBJ2-1; TRBD2 is a possible D gene (5 bases). Deletions cut 4 bases from V and 9 bases from J, with 14 bases between. CDR1 is SGHNT, CDR2 YYREEE, per germline (reference sequence). This CDR3 is built from 13 residues. CDR3 in amino acids: CASSRSEAGEQFF. The CDR3 DNA is TGTGCCAGCAGCCGGAGTGAGGCGGGTGAGCAGTTCTTC. Variable domain in full (rest from reference TRBV5-4 and TRBJ2-1): ETGVTQSPTHLIKTRGQQVTLRCSSQSGHNTVSWYQQALGQGPQFIFQYYREEENGRGNFPPRFSGLQFPNYSSELNVNALELDDSALYLCASSRSEAGEQFFGPGTRLTVL.